This T cell receptor beta chain originates from a study of CD8 T cells in Susac syndrome. At the level of the study: Patients with Susac syndrome were therapy-naive, on corticosteroids, or on intravenous immunoglobulin alone at blood draw.

RNA amounts of roughly 0.5 to 1 ug underwent reverse transcription with random hexamers. TCRdb fed the immunoSEQ multiplex PCR reads into MiXCR, producing one record per CDR3 protein. This table holds 200,000 to 300,000 distinct CDR3 sequences, roughly 95% found once. V lost 6 bases and J lost 0; bases outside the gene matches: 9. Germline V gives CDR1 DFQATT, CDR2 SNEGSKA (reference sequence). The CDR3 sequence is 15 residues long. From blood CD8+ and CD4+ T cells, the TCR beta chain was sequenced. This chain joins TRBV20-1 and TRBJ2-3; 7 bases agree with TRBD2. The receptor was derived from a human donor with Susac syndrome. The material sequenced was CD4+ T cells from PBMCs. Here the CDR3 reads CSAKLLAKSTDTQYF. The CDR3 DNA reads as TGCAGTGCCAAACTACTAGCGAAAAGCACAGATACGCAGTATTTT.